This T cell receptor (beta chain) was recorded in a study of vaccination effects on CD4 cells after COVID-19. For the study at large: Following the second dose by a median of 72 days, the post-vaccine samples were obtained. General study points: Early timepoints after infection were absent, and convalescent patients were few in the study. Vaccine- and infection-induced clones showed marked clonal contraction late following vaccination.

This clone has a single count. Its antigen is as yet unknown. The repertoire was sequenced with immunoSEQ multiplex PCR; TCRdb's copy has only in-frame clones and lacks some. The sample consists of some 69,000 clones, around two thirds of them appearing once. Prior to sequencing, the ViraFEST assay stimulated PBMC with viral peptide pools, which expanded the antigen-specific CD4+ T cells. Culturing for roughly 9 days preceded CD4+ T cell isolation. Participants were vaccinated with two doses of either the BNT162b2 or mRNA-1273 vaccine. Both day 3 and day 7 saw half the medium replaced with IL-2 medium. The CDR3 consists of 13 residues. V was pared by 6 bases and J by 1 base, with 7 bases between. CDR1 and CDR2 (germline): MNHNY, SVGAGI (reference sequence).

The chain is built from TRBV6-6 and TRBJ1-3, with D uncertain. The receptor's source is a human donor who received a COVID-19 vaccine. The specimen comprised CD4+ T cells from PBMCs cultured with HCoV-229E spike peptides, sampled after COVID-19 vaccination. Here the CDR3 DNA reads TGTGCCAGCAGCCCATCTTCTGGAAACACCATATATTTT. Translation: CASSPSSGNTIYF.